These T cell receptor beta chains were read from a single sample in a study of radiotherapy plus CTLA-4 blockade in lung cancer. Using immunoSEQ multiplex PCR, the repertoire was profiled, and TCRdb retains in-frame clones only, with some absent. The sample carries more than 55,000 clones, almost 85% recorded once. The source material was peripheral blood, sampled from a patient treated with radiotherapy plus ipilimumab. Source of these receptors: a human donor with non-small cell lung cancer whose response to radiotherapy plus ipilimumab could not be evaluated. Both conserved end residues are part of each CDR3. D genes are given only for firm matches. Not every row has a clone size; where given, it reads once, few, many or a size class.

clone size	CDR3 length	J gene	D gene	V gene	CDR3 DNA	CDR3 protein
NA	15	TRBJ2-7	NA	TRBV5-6	TGTGCCAGCAGCTTGAGGCAGACCGGGGCCTACGAGCAGTACTTC	CASSLRQTGAYEQYF
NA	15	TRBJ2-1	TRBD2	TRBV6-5	TGTGCCAGCCGGAAGGGACTAGCGGGGCTAGGTGAGCAGTTCTTC	CASRKGLAGLGEQFF
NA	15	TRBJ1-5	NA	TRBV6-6	TGTGCCAGCAAGACGGGTCAGTATAGCAATCAGCCCCAGCATTTT	CASKTGQYSNQPQHF
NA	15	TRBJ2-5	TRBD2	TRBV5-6	TGTGCCAGCAGCTATGGTAGCGGGGGATTGGAGACCCAGTACTTC	CASSYGSGGLETQYF
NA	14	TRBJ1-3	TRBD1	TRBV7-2	TGTGCCAGCAGCCTACAGGGGAATGGAAACACCATATATTTT	CASSLQGNGNTIYF
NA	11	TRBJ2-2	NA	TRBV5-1	TGCGCCAGCAGCTTGAACAGAGAGCTGTTTTTT	CASSLNRELFF
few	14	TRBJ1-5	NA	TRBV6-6	TGTGCCACCCACTCCAGGGGTAGCAATCAGCCCCAGCATTTT	CATHSRGSNQPQHF
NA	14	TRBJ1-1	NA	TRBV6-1	TGTGCCAGCAGTGAAATCGGGGGAGGATCCGAAGCTTTCTTT	CASSEIGGGSEAFF
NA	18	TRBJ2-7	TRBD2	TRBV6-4	TGTGCCAGCAACAAGGGACTAGCGGGAGAAGGGGTTTCCTACGAGCAGTACTTC	CASNKGLAGEGVSYEQYF
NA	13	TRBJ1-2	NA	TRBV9	TGTGCCAGCAGCCCGGGGGGGGCCAAGGGCTACACCTTC	CASSPGGAKGYTF
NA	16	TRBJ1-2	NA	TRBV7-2	TGTGCCAGCAGCTCTACCGGGACAAACAAACCCGGTGGCTACACCTTC	CASSSTGTNKPGGYTF
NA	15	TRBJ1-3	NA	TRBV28	TGTGCCAGCAGTTTCTTTTTGGACAGTGGAAACACCATATATTTT	CASSFFLDSGNTIYF
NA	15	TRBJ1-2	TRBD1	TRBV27	TGTGCCAGCAGTACATTCAGGGGGCGCGGTTATGGCTACACCTTC	CASSTFRGRGYGYTF
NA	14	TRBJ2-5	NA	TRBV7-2	TGTGCCAGCAGCTTATCGGCGGGACTTGAGACCCAGTACTTC	CASSLSAGLETQYF
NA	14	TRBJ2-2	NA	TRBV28	TGTGCCAGCAGTTTACGCAGGGCCACCGGGGAGCTGTTTTTT	CASSLRRATGELFF
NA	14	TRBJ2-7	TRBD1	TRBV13	TGTGCCAGCAGCTGGGGACAGAGCTCCTACGAGCAGTACTTC	CASSWGQSSYEQYF
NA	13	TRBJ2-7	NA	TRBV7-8	TGTGCCAGCAGCTCCAGGGTTGCCTACGAGCAGTACTTC	CASSSRVAYEQYF
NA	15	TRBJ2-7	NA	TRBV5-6	TGTGCCAGCAGCTCGCCAAGCACCGGGGTCAACGAGCAGTACTTC	CASSSPSTGVNEQYF
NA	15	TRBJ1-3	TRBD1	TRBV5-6	TGTGCCAGCAGCTTGGAGGGGGCCTCTGGAAACACCATATATTTT	CASSLEGASGNTIYF
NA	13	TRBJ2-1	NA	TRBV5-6	TGTGCCAGCAGCTTGACTAGATACAATGAGCAGTTCTTC	CASSLTRYNEQFF
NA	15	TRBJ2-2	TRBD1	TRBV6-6	TGTGCCAGCATTATGGACAGGGGGAACACCGGGGAGCTGTTTTTT	CASIMDRGNTGELFF
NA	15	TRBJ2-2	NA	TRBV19	TGTGCCAGTAGATACGACAGGATTAACACCGGGGAGCTGTTTTTT	CASRYDRINTGELFF
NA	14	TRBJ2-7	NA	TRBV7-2	TGTGCCAGCAGCTTAGCCTTACTTAAAAACGAGCAGTACTTC	CASSLALLKNEQYF
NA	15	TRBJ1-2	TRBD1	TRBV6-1	TGTGCCAGCACCCTTATCACGACAGGGCCCTATGGCTACACCTTC	CASTLITTGPYGYTF
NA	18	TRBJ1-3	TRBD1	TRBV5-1	TGCGCCAGCAGCTCCTCGCCCCCGGGACAGGGCTCTGGAAACACCATATATTTT	CASSSSPPGQGSGNTIYF
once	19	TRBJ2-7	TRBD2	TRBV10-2	TGCGCCAGCAGTGACTTCGGAGAGACTAGCGGGGGGCCCCCCTACGAGCAGTACTTC	CASSDFGETSGGPPYEQYF
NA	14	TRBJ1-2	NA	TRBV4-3	TGCGCCAGCAGCCTCGAGGGGGAAGTCAATGGCTACACCTTC	CASSLEGEVNGYTF
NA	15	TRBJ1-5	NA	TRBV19	TGTGCCAGTAGTATAGGGGCGGGGAAGGGGCAGCCCCAGCATTTT	CASSIGAGKGQPQHF
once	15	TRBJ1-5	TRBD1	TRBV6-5	TGTGCCAGCAGTTCAGGACAGGGAACCAATCAGCCCCAGCATTTT	CASSSGQGTNQPQHF